These T cell receptor beta chains were read from a single sample in a study of blood T cell repertoires in COVID-19. Data came from immunoSEQ multiplex PCR; TCRdb stores just in-frame clones and leaves some out. In the table there are 300,000 to 450,000 clones, approximately 88% of which are singletons. The source material was peripheral blood. These receptor sequences come from a woman aged 25 to 45 with COVID-19, enrolled during active disease. Both conserved end residues are part of each CDR3.

V gene,CDR3 protein
TRBV6-5,CASSYNREYEQYF
TRBV24-1,CATSDLVSPSGTGDEQFF
TRBV10-1,CASGHFSGGGPDTQYF
TRBV9,CASSSGVREINIQYF
TRBV27,CASSYGSNEQFF
TRBV10-1,CASSETLAGAPYNEQFF
TRBV6-6,CATAGGRAPTDTQYF
TRBV13,CASSSQTGNIQYF
TRBV19,CASSQTDTDTQYF
TRBV5-1,CASSLAGGPTNEQFF
TRBV3-1/TRBV3-2,CASSQVGSGIGDTQYF
TRBV7-2,CASSLGNPIRWNEQFF
TRBV6-2/TRBV6-3,CASSLRRSGVLETQYF
TRBV29-1,CSVGGAARVNTEAFF
TRBV6-2/TRBV6-3,CASSYGSRRLSLTQHF
TRBV11-2,CASRRGGARSDTQYF
TRBV5-5,CASSLEIQYNEQFF
TRBV4-1,CASSPTQTGGVPRGELFF
TRBV29-1,CSVEVNRGRNEQFF
TRBV7-8,CASSLNLVPGIPIYNEQFF
TRBV19,CASSMGRVLNTEAFF
TRBV7-8,CASSLQGGNSNQPQHF
TRBV11-3,CASSLDLPVVATNEQFF
TRBV4-2,CASSQDLAGTYEQYF
TRBV6-5,CATGQGIYEQYF
TRBV5-1,CASSLARDYGYTF
TRBV28,CASSFSTGWGDEKLFF
TRBV18,CASSPPYRVEETQYF
TRBV19,CASSMGRDQPQHF
TRBV11-3,CASSFEAGGGVVNGYTF
TRBV10-1,CASSESTRRLAGREYQETQYF
TRBV12-3/TRBV12-4,CASTPGTGAGYTF
TRBV29-1,CSVEGTANSYEQYF
TRBV19,CASKGTQASYEQYF
TRBV21-1,CASSKPGALKAFF